This TCR beta chain derives from a study of T cell changes during pregnancy in multiple sclerosis. Losses at the gene ends were 4 bases for V and 4 bases for J; bases not matched to a gene: 5. CDR3 length equals 15 residues. Per germline, CDR1 SGHTS and CDR2 YDEGEE. Produced via immunoSEQ multiplex PCR; TCRdb's table is partial and in-frame only. The sample carries more than 65,000 clones, roughly nine tenths recorded once. The sequence derives from a female donor in good health, enrolled as a control in a pregnancy study. The chain recombines TRBV5-8 with TRBJ2-7; 13 bases match TRBD2. The material was peripheral blood, obtained after pregnancy. This CDR3 reads CASSVGLAGAYEQYF. The CDR3 DNA sequence: TGTGCCAGCAGCGTAGGACTAGCGGGAGCTTACGAGCAGTACTTC.